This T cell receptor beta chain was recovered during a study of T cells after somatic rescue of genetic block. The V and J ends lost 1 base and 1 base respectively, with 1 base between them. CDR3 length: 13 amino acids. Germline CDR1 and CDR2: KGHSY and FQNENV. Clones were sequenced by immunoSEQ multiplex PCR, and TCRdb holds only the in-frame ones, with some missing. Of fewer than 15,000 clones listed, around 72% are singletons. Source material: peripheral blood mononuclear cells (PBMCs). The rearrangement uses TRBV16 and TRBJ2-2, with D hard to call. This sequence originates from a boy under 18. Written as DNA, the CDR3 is TGTGCCAGCAGCCAATGGAACACCGGGGAGCTGTTTTTT. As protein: CASSQWNTGELFF.